Presented here are 28 T cell receptor beta chains from one specimen sequenced in a study of T-cell memory formation after mild COVID-19. MiXCR, run by TCRdb on the 5' RACE reads, gives a single entry per CDR3 protein. The top ten hold 3% of the sample, which has about 210,000 distinct CDR3 sequences, about 10% seen once. Sequencing was carried out using PBMCs or a T cell subset sorted from them (not recorded which). All receptors derive from a man aged 18 to 30 who had mild COVID-19 (a few samples of this study predate the infection). Cell type and time point are not known.

This clonotype was counted between two and nine times. This sequence joins TRBV20-1 and TRBJ2-1; 11 nucleotides match TRBD1. The V and J ends lost 5 bases and 2 bases, in that order; junction bases with no gene match: 17. The germline V gene encodes CDR1 DFQATT and CDR2 SNEGSKA (reference sequence). This CDR3 contains 19 residues. DNA for the CDR3: TGCAGTGCTCCCCCCACGGACAGGGGGCGAATCTTGGCCTACAATGAGCAGTTCTTC. Translated: CSAPPTDRGRILAYNEQFF.

The rearrangement joins TRBV20-1 to TRBJ1-2; possible D gene TRBD1, 6 bases. V was shortened by 0 bases and J by 4 bases, with 12 bases between the two germline ends. The CDR3 has 14 amino acids. Looked up from germline, CDR1 is DFQATT and CDR2 is SNEGSKA (reference sequence). The CDR3 loop is CSAREWGQSYGYTF. In DNA form, the CDR3 reads TGCAGTGCTAGAGAATGGGGGCAGAGCTATGGCTACACCTTC.

This clonotype was detected only a few times. The chain uses TRBV3-1 and TRBJ2-3; D is unclear. Trimming took off 7 bases at V and 8 bases at J, with 10 bases between the two ends. Germline CDR1 LGHDT, CDR2 YNNKEL (reference sequence). The CDR3 extends over 11 amino acids. The CDR3 protein is CASTTGSTQYF. The CDR3 DNA follows: TGTGCCAGCACGACTGGGTCTACGCAGTATTTT.

This clonotype showed up just a few times. The rearrangement joins TRBV6-5 to TRBJ1-3; D uncertain. The CDR3 contains 14 residues. The germline V and J ends were trimmed by 7 bases and 0 bases, with 10 bases remaining between them. Germline CDR1 MNHEY, CDR2 SVGAGI. The CDR3 loop is CASTPGSSGNTIYF. In DNA, the CDR3 is TGTGCCAGCACTCCAGGTTCCTCTGGAAACACCATATATTTT.

The CDR3 DNA follows: TGCGCCAGCAGCTTTAATGGGGGTGAGACTGAAGCTTTCTTT. It specifies CASSFNGGETEAFF. The chain has TRBV5-1 and TRBJ1-1, with D perhaps matching TRBD1 (5 bases). The CDR3 loop spans 14 amino acids. Trimming took 2 bases from V and 5 from J, leaving 13 bases between them. Germline V lookup: CDR1 SGHRS, CDR2 YFSETQ.

Ten or more counts support this clonotype. V gene TRBV5-1 combines with J gene TRBJ2-4; tentative D call: TRBD1 (6 bases). CDR3 size: 16 residues. The germline V gene has CDR1 SGHRS and CDR2 YFSETQ. V was cut by 4 bases and J by 0 bases, with 14 bases left in between. The CDR3 reads CASSTGTALAKNIQYF. The CDR3 DNA sequence: TGCGCCAGCAGCACAGGGACCGCCCTAGCCAAAAACATTCAGTACTTC.

This clonotype appeared a few times. The rearrangement links TRBV4-3 to TRBJ2-3; 9 bases line up with TRBD2. With V trimmed by 0 bases and J by 3 bases, 1 base remained unmatched. CDR1 is LGHNA, CDR2 YSLEER, per germline. The CDR3 length is 15 residues. In DNA form, the CDR3 reads TGCGCCAGCAGCCAAGACGCGGGGGGGACAGATACGCAGTATTTT. It is translated as CASSQDAGGTDTQYF.

In this sample, this clonotype turned up a few times. This rearrangement joins TRBV5-1 to TRBJ2-3; TRBD2 matches 12 bases. Germline CDR1 and CDR2: SGHRS and YFSETQ. Losses at the gene ends were 4 bases for V and 4 bases for J; bases not matched to a gene: 4. This CDR3 is 15 amino acids long. DNA for the CDR3: TGCGCCAGCAGCGTACCTAGCGGGGGGGCAGATACGCAGTATTTT. It codes for CASSVPSGGADTQYF.

This clonotype was counted many times. The chain recombines TRBV15 with TRBJ2-5; D is ambiguous. The CDR3 totals 13 residues. V lost 0 bases and J lost 5, with 7 bases in between. The germline V gene has CDR1 LNHNV and CDR2 YYDKDF (reference sequence). The CDR3 loop is CATSRDSSETQYF. The CDR3 bases are TGTGCCACCAGCAGAGACAGCTCGGAGACCCAGTACTTC.

The chain is built from TRBV2 and TRBJ2-5, with 9 bases that match TRBD2. With V trimmed by 4 bases and J by 1 base, 10 bases remained unmatched. Per germline, CDR1 SNHLY and CDR2 FYNNEI. There are 17 residues in the CDR3. The CDR3 nucleotides read TGTGCCAGCAGTGCGCTAGCGGGGAACGGAGGCCAAGAGACCCAGTACTTC. This encodes CASSALAGNGGQETQYF.

The rearrangement joins TRBV4-1 to TRBJ2-1, with 11 positions matching TRBD2. Losses at the gene ends were 2 bases for V and 9 bases for J; bases not matched to a gene: 6. The CDR3 loop spans 15 amino acids. The germline CDR1 and CDR2 sequences are MGHRA and YSYEKL. CDR3 coding DNA: TGCGCCAGCAGCCAAACTTTAGCGGGGGGGCTTGAGCAGTTCTTC. Translated, it gives CASSQTLAGGLEQFF.

This clonotype was counted between two and nine times. This chain joins TRBV14 and TRBJ2-7, with unresolved D. V was pared by 1 base and J by 3 bases, with 4 bases between. The CDR3 is 12 residues long. Germline CDR1 and CDR2: SGHDN and FVKESK. The chain's CDR3 is CASSQVYYEQYF. CDR3 sequence (DNA): TGTGCCAGCAGCCAAGTGTACTACGAGCAGTACTTC.

This clonotype was detected a few times. V gene TRBV3-1 combines with J gene TRBJ1-2, with no clear D. The V end lost 3 bases, the J end lost 0 bases, and 11 bases lay between the germline ends. In germline, CDR1 is LGHDT, CDR2 YNNKEL (reference sequence). CDR3 length equals 15 residues. This CDR3 reads CASSQRRGANYGYTF. The CDR3 coding sequence is TGTGCCAGCAGCCAGCGACGGGGAGCTAACTATGGCTACACCTTC.

The chain recombines TRBV20-1 with TRBJ2-7, with unresolved D. CDR3 length: 13 amino acids. Trimming pared 0 bases from V and 1 base from J, leaving 7 bases between. CDR1 DFQATT and CDR2 SNEGSKA come from the germline V gene (reference sequence). The CDR3 nucleotides read TGCAGTGCTAGAGACCCGACTTCCTACGAGCAGTACTTC. Translating it yields CSARDPTSYEQYF.

The V gene is TRBV20-1, the J gene TRBJ2-3; 7 bases agree with TRBD2. Germline V CDR1 and CDR2: DFQATT, SNEGSKA (reference sequence). V gave up 5 bases and J gave up 2 bases; unmatched junction bases: 10. The CDR3 totals 15 residues. CDR3 nucleotides: TGCAGTGCTTCCACAGGCGGGAGTATCACAGATACGCAGTATTTT. Translating gives CSASTGGSITDTQYF.

This clonotype was observed many times. The rearrangement uses TRBV5-1 and TRBJ2-1, with 7 bases aligning to TRBD2. The V gene's germline CDR1 is SGHRS and CDR2 YFSETQ. With V trimmed by 1 base and J by 8 bases, 9 bases remained unmatched. This CDR3 is 15 amino acids long. CDR3 loop: CASSLRLLAGDEQFF. The CDR3 coding sequence is TGCGCCAGCAGCTTGCGACTCCTGGCGGGGGATGAGCAGTTCTTC.

This chain links TRBV5-1 with TRBJ2-5; D remains unclear. V dropped 2 bases and J dropped 6 bases, with 8 bases sitting between them. This CDR3 is built from 12 residues. The germline gives CDR1 SGHRS, CDR2 YFSETQ. In nucleotides, the CDR3 is TGCGCCAGCAGCTTAATTGGAAAGACCCAGTACTTC. It encodes CASSLIGKTQYF.

The sample holds a few counts of this clonotype. The chain is built from TRBV4-3 and TRBJ1-3; 8 positions agree with TRBD1. V lost 3 bases and J lost 4; bases outside the gene matches: 5. CDR1 is LGHNA and CDR2 is YSLEER in the germline V gene. This CDR3 region has 15 residues. CDR3 loop: CASSHGWDRGNTIYF. CDR3 bases: TGCGCCAGCAGCCACGGGTGGGACAGGGGAAACACCATATATTTT.

This clonotype occurred a few times. The J gene is TRBJ2-5, the V gene TRBV7-9, with a weak D call TRBD1 (6 bases). Germline CDR1 is SEHNR and CDR2 is FQNEAQ (reference sequence). The V end was cut by 5 bases, the J end by 5 bases, with 9 bases between. There are 12 residues in the CDR3. The CDR3 sequence: CASSQGWETQYF. The CDR3 DNA sequence: TGTGCCAGCAGCCAGGGGTGGGAGACCCAGTACTTC.

A few counts support this clonotype. V usage is TRBV7-3 and J usage is TRBJ1-1; possibly TRBD1 for D (5 bases). With 5 bases removed from V and 4 bases from J, the gap between germline ends came to 14 bases. The CDR3 has 14 residues. Germline V gene sequence: CDR1 SGHTA, CDR2 FQGTGA. Written as DNA, the CDR3 is TGTGCCAGCAGCGCCGTCGTGGGGGGCACTGAAGCTTTCTTT. Its protein is CASSAVVGGTEAFF.

The gene calls are TRBV5-5 and TRBJ2-1, with D tentatively TRBD1 (6 bases). Trimming removed 0 bases at V and 4 bases at J, with 17 bases between. This CDR3 has 17 amino acids. Germline V gene sequence: CDR1 SGHKS, CDR2 YYEKEE (reference sequence). CDR3 bases: TGTGCCAGCAGCTTGGCCGAGGCAGGGGTGCAGTACAATGAGCAGTTCTTC. Protein product: CASSLAEAGVQYNEQFF. Complete variable domain (other parts from reference TRBV5-5 and TRBJ2-1): DAGVTQSPTHLIKTRGQQVTLRCSPISGHKSVSWYQQVLGQGPQFIFQYYEKEERGRGNFPDRFSARQFPNYSSELNVNALLLGDSALYLCASSLAEAGVQYNEQFFGPGTRLTVL.

This clonotype was counted at least ten times. The V call is TRBV5-4, the J call TRBJ2-1; D remains ambiguous. The CDR3 spans 11 residues. The germline V gene encodes CDR1 SGHNT and CDR2 YYREEE (reference sequence). V gave up 1 base and J gave up 8 bases, with 4 bases separating them. The CDR3 region has the DNA TGTGCCAGCAGCTTGACGGATGAGCAGTTCTTC. Protein sequence: CASSLTDEQFF.

This clonotype came up many times. This chain uses TRBV7-2 with TRBJ2-7; D gene uncertain. The V end was cut by 1 base, the J end by 4 bases, with 8 bases between. This CDR3 has 13 residues. Germline V gives CDR1 SGHTA, CDR2 FQGNSA. The CDR3 is CASSLGPGYEQYV. CDR3 in DNA: TGTGCCAGCAGCTTAGGGCCCGGGTACGAGCAGTACGTC.

In its sample, this clonotype was seen a few times. V is TRBV27 and J is TRBJ2-7; a possible D gene is TRBD1 (6 bases). The CDR3 totals 15 residues. CDR1 is MNHEY and CDR2 is SMNVEV in the germline V gene (reference sequence). Between the trimmed V and J ends, which lost 1 base and 3 bases, there was a span of 13 bases. The CDR3 nucleotides are TGTGCCAGCAGTTTATGGGGGCCATCAGACTACGAGCAGTACTTC. Protein: CASSLWGPSDYEQYF.

The CDR3 loop is CASINDQVTRNEQFF. The CDR3 DNA follows: TGTGCCAGCATCAACGACCAGGTCACTAGGAATGAGCAGTTCTTC. V is TRBV12-3 or TRBV12-4 and J is TRBJ2-1, with D perhaps matching TRBD2 (5 bases). CDR3 length: 15 amino acids. With 7 bases removed from V and 7 bases from J, the gap between germline ends came to 20 bases.

This clonotype occurred a few times. The J gene is TRBJ2-4, the V gene TRBV19, with TRBD1 identical over 9 bases. After removal of 5 bases from V and 7 bases from J, the junction contained 6 bases not matched to a gene. The CDR3 loop spans 14 amino acids. CDR1 and CDR2 from the germline V gene are LNHDA and SQIVND (reference sequence). The CDR3 region is CASSSWTGANIQYF. The CDR3 nucleotides are TGTGCCAGTAGTTCCTGGACAGGGGCGAACATTCAGTACTTC.

This clonotype has a handful of counts. The chain couples TRBV11-2 to TRBJ2-7, with D unresolved. CDR1 and CDR2 from the germline V gene are SGHAT and FQNNGV. V lost 2 bases to trimming and J lost 2 bases, with 7 bases between them. The CDR3 spans 13 residues. The CDR3 bases are TGTGCCAGCAGCTTACTCCAAACCTACGAGCAGTACGTC. Translation gives CASSLLQTYEQYV.

This clonotype has a handful of counts. The V gene is TRBV5-1, the J gene TRBJ2-3; D uncertain. The CDR3 is made up of 14 amino acids. Germline CDR1 reads SGHRS; CDR2 reads YFSETQ. Deletions cut 2 bases from V and 1 base from J, with 8 bases between. CDR3 amino acids: CASSFRLRTDTQYF. The CDR3 region has the DNA TGCGCCAGCAGCTTTCGACTCCGCACAGATACGCAGTATTTT.